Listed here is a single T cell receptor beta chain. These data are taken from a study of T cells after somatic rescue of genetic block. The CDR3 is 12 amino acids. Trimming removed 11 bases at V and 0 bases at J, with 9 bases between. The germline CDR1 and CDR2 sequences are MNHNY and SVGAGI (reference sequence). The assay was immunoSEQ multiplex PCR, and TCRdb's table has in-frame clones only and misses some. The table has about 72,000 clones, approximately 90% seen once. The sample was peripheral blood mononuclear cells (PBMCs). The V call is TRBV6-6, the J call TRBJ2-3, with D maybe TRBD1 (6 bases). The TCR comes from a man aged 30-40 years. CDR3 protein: CALRGSTDTQYF. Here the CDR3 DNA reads TGTGCCCTCAGGGGTAGCACAGATACGCAGTATTTT.